This TCR beta chain was identified during a study of response to subunit inactivated influenza vaccine. The germline CDR1 and CDR2 sequences are LGHNA and YSLEER. Trimming removed 3 bases from V and 10 bases from J, with 18 bases in between. The CDR3 spans 14 residues. One entry per CDR3 protein, called by TCRdb with MiXCR from the RT-PCR reads. The table lists about 570,000 distinct CDR3 sequences, approximately 11% of them singletons. This same sample was also taken into another study, of T cells expressing NK-cell markers. That investigation notes: UMIs were included in TCR beta cDNA generated by 5'RACE template switching. Dominant NKG2C+ clonotypes in six donors made up roughly 1.0-7.0% of CD8+ T cells.

This receptor was taken from a man aged 50 to 60 who received an inactivated influenza vaccine. The sequences come from PBMCs from blood, collected on the day of vaccination. The chain employs TRBV4-3 and TRBJ1-1, with D maybe TRBD1 (5 bases). CDR3 nucleotides: TGCGCCAGCAGCCACCGGGACTCCCCCGCTCGAGCTTTCTTT. This translates into CASSHRDSPARAFF.